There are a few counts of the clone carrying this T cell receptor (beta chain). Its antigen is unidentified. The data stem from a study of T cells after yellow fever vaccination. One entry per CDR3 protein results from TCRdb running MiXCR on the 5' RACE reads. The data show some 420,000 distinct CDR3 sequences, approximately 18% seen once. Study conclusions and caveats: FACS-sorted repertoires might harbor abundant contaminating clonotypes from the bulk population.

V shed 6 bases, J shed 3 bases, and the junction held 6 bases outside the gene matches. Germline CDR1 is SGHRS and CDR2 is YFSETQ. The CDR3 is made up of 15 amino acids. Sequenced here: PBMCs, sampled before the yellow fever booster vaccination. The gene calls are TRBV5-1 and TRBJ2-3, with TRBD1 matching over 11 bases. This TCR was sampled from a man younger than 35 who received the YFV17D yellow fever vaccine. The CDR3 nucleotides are TGCGCCAGCACCCAAGGACAGGGGGCTACAGATACGCAGTATTTT. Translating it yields CASTQGQGATDTQYF.